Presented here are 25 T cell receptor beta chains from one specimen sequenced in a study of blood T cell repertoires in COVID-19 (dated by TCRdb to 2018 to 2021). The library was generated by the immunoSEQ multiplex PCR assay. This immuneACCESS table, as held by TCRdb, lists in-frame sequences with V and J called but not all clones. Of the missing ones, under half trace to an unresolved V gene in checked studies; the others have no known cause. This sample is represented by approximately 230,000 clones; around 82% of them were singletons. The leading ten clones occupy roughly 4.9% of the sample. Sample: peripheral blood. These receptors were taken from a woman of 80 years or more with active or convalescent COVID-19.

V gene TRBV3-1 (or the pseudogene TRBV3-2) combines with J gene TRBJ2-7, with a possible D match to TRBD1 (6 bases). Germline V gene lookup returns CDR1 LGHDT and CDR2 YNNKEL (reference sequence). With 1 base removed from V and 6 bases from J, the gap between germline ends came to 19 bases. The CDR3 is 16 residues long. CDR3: CASSQAATGYRVEQYF. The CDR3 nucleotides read TGTGCCAGCAGCCAAGCGGCGACAGGATACCGGGTCGAGCAGTACTTC.

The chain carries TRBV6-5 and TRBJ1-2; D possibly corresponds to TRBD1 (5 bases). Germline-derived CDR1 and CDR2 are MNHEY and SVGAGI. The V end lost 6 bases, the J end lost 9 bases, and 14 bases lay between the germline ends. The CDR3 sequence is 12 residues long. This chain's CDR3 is CASSEVPGSYTF. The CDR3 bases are TGTGCCAGCAGCGAGGTACCAGGGAGCTACACCTTC.

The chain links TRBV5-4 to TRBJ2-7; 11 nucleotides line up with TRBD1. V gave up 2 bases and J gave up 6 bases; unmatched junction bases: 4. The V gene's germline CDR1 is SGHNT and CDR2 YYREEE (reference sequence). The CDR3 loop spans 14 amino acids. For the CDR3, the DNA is TGTGCCAGCAGCTTAGGACAGGGGGCTCTCGAGCAGTACTTC. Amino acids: CASSLGQGALEQYF.

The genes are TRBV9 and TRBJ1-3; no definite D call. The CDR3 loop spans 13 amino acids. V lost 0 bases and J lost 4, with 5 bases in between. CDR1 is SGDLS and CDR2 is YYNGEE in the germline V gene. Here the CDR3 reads CASSVGEGNTIYF. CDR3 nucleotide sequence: TGTGCCAGCAGCGTAGGAGAGGGAAACACCATATATTTT. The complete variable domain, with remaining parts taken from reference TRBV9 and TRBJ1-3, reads DSGVTQTPKHLITATGQRVTLRCSPRSGDLSVYWYQQSLDQGLQFLIQYYNGEERAKGNILERFSAQQFPDLHSELNLSSLELGDSALYFCASSVGEGNTIYFGEGSWLTVV.

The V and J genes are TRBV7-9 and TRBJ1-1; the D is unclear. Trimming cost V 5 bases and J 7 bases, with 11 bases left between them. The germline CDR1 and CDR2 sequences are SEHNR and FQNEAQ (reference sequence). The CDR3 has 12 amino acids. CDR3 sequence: CASSVGGSEAFF. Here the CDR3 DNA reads TGTGCCAGCAGCGTCGGAGGTAGTGAAGCTTTCTTT.

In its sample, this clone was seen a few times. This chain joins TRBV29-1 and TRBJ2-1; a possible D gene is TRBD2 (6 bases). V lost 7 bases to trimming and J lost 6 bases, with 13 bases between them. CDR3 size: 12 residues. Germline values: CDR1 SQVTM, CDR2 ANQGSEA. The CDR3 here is CSAGLQVNEQFF. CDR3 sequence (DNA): TGCAGCGCAGGACTACAGGTCAATGAGCAGTTCTTC.

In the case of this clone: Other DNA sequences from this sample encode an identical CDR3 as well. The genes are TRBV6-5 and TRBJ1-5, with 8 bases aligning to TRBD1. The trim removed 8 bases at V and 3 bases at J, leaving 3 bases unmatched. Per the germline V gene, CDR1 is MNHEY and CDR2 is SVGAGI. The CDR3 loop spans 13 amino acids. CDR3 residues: CASRTGSNQPQHF. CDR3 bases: TGTGCCAGCCGGACAGGGTCCAATCAGCCCCAGCATTTT.

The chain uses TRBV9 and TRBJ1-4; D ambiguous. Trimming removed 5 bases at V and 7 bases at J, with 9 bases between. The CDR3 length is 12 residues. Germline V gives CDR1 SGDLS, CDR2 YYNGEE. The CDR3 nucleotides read TGTGCCAGCAGTGAATCAGGTGAAAAACTGTTTTTT. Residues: CASSESGEKLFF.

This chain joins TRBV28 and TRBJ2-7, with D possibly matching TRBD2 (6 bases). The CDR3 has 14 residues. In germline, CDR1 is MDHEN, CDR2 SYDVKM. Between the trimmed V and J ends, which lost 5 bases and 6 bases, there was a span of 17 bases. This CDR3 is CASSAGGVTFEQYF. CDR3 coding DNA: TGTGCCAGCAGTGCGGGCGGGGTTACTTTCGAGCAGTACTTC.

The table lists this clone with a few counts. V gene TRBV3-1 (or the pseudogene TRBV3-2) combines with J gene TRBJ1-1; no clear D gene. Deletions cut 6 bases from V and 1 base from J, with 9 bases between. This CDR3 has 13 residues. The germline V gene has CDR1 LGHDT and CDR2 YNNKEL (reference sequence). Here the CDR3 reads CASSTVRNTEAFF. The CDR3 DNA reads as TGTGCCAGCAGTACCGTCAGGAACACTGAAGCTTTCTTT.

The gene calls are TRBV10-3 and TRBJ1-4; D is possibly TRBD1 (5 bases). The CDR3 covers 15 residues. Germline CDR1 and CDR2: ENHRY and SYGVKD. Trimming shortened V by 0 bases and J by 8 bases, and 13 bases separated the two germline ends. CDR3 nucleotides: TGTGCCATCAGTGAGTCTGGACACGCGGGGGAAAAACTGTTTTTT. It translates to CAISESGHAGEKLFF.

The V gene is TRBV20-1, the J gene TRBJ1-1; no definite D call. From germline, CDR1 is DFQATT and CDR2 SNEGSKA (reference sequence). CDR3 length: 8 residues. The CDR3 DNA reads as TGCAGCCCGGGTGAAGCTTTCTTT. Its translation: CSPGEAFF.

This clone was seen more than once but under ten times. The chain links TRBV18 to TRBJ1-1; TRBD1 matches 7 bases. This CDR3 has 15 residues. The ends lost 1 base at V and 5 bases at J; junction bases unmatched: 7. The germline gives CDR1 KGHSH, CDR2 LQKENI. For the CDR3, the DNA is TGTGCCAGCTCACCACAGGGGGCGAGTTTGACTGAAGCTTTCTTT. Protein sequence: CASSPQGASLTEAFF.

CDR3 amino acids: CASSPTGRDQPQHF. The CDR3 DNA reads as TGTGCCAGCAGCCCGACGGGAAGGGATCAGCCCCAGCATTTT. This rearrangement joins TRBV28 to TRBJ1-5, with D unclear. The germline V gene has CDR1 MDHEN and CDR2 SYDVKM. The CDR3 spans 14 residues. V was shortened by 6 bases and J by 5 bases, with 14 bases between the two germline ends.

The CDR3 sequence is CASSPGGGRTGELFF. Here the CDR3 DNA reads TGTGCCAGCAGCCCAGGCGGGGGTAGAACCGGGGAGCTGTTTTTT. V and J are TRBV9 and TRBJ2-2; 7 bases fit TRBD2. This CDR3 has 15 amino acids. Germline assignment: CDR1 SGDLS and CDR2 YYNGEE. Trimming at V came to 4 bases and at J to 5 bases, leaving 8 bases not matched to a gene. The full variable domain, completed using reference TRBV9 and TRBJ2-2, is DSGVTQTPKHLITATGQRVTLRCSPRSGDLSVYWYQQSLDQGLQFLIQYYNGEERAKGNILERFSAQQFPDLHSELNLSSLELGDSALYFCASSPGGGRTGELFFGEGSRLTVL.

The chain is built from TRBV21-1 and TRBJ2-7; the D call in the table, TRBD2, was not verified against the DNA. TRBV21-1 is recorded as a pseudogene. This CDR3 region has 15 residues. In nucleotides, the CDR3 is TGTGCCAGCAGCAGGGCCCGCGCGGGAGCGCGGGAGCAGTACTTC. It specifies CASSRARAGAREQYF.

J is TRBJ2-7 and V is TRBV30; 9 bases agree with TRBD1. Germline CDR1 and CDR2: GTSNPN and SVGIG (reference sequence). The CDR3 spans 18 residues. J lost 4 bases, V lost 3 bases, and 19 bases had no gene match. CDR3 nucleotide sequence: TGTGCCTGGAGGGGGACCGGGACAGGGCGTCCTTTTACGTACGAGCAGTACTTC. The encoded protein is CAWRGTGTGRPFTYEQYF.

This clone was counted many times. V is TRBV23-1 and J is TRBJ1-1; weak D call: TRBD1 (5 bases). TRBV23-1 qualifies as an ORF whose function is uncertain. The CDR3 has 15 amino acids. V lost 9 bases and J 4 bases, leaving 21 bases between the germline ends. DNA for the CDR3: TGCGCCAGTATTCCGGCGGGGGTTTGTATCACTGAAGCTTTCTTT. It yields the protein CASIPAGVCITEAFF.

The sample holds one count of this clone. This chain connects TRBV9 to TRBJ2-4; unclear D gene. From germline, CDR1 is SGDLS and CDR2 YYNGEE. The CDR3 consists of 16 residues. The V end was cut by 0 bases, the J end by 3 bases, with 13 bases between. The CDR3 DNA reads TGTGCCAGCAGCGTAGCTACTCGGGTCGGCAAAAACATTCAGTACTTC. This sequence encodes CASSVATRVGKNIQYF.

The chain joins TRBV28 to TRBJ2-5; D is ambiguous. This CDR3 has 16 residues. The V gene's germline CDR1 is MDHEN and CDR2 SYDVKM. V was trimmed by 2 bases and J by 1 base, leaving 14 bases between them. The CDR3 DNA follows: TGTGCCAGCAGTTTAAATGCGGCTTTGGTCCAAGAGACCCAGTACTTC. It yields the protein CASSLNAALVQETQYF.

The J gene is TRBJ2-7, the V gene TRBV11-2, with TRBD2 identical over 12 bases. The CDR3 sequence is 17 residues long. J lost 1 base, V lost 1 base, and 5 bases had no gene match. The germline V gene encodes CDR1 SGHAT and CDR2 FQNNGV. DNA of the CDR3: TGTGCCAGCAGCTTAGGTAAAGGGACTAGCGGGTCCTACGAGCAGTACTTC. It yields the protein CASSLGKGTSGSYEQYF.

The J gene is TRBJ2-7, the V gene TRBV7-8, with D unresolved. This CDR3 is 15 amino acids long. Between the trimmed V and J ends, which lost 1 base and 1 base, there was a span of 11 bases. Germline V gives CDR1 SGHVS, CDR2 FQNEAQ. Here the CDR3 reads CASSLGRTESYEQYF. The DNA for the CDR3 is TGTGCCAGCAGCTTAGGTAGAACCGAATCCTACGAGCAGTACTTC.

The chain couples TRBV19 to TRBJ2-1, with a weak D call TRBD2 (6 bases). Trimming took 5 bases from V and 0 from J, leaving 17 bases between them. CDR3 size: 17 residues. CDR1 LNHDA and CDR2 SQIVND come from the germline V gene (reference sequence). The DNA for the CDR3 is TGTGCCAGTAGTCCCCGCGGGGCGGGAAACTCCTACAATGAGCAGTTCTTC. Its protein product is CASSPRGAGNSYNEQFF.

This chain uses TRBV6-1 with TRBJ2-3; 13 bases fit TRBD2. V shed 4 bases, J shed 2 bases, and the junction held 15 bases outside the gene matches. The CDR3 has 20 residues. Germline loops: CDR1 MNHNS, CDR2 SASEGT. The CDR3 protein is CASSGNSPGLAGYYTDTQYF. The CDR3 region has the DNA TGTGCCAGCAGTGGAAACTCTCCGGGACTAGCGGGGTACTACACAGATACGCAGTATTTT.

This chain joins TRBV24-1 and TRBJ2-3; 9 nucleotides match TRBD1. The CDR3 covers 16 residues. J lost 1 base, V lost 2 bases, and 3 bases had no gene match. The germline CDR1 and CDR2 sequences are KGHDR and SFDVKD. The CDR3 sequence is CATSDWDRDGTDTQYF. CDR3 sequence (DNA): TGTGCCACCAGTGATTGGGACAGGGATGGCACAGATACGCAGTATTTT.